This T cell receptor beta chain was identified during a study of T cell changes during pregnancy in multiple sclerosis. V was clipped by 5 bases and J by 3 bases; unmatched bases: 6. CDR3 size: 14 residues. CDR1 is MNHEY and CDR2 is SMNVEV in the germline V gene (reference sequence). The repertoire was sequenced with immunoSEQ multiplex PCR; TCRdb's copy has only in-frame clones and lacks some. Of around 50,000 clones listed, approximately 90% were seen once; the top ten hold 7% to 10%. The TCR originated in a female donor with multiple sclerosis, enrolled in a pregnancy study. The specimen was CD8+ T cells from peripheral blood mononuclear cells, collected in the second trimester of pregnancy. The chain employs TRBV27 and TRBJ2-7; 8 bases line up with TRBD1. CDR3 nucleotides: TGTGCCAGCAGTCCCGGGACAGGCGACTACGAGCAGTACTTC. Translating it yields CASSPGTGDYEQYF.